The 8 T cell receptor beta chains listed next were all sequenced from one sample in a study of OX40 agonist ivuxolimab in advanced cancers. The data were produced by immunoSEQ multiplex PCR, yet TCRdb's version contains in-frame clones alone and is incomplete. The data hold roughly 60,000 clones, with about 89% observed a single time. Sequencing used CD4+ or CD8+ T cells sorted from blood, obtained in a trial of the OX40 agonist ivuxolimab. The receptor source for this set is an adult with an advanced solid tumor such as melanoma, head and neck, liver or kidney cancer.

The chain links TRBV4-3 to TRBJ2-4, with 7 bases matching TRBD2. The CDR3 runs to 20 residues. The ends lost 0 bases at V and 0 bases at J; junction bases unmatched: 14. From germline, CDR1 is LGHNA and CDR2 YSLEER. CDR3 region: CASSQDSSSGAQGAKNIQYF. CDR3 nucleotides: TGCGCCAGCAGCCAAGATTCGTCTAGCGGAGCCCAGGGAGCCAAAAACATTCAGTACTTC.

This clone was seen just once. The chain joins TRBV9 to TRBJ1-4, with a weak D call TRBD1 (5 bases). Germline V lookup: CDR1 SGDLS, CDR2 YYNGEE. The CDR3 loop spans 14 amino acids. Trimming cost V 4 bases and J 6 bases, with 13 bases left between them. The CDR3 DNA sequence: TGTGCCAGCAGCCGTAGGGGAGGGGATGAAAAACTGTTTTTT. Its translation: CASSRRGGDEKLFF.

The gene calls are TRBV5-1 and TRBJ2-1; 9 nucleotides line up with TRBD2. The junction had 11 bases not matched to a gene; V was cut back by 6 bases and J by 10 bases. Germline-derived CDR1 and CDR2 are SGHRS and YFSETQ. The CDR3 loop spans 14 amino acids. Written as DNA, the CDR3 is TGCGCCAGCACACCCATAGCGGGAGTGGTGGAGCAGTTCTTC. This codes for CASTPIAGVVEQFF.

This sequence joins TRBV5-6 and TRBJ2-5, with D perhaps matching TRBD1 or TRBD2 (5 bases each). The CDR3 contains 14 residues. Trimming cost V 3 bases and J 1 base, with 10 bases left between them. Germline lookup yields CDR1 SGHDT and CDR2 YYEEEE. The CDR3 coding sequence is TGTGCCAGCAGCTACCGGGACGTCCAAGAGACCCAGTACTTC. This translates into CASSYRDVQETQYF.

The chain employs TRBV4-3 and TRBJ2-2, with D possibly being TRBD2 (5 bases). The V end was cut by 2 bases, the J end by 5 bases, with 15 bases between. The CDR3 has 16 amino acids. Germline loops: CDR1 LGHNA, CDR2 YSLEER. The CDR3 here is CASSQQADSSTGELFF. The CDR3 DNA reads TGCGCCAGCAGCCAACAAGCGGACTCCTCTACCGGGGAGCTGTTTTTT.

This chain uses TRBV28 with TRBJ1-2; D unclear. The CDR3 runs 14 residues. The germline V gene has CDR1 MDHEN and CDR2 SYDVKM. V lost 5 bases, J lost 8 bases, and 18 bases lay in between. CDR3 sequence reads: CASSAPGKLGGYTF. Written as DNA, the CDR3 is TGTGCCAGCAGTGCACCCGGGAAATTGGGAGGCTACACCTTC.

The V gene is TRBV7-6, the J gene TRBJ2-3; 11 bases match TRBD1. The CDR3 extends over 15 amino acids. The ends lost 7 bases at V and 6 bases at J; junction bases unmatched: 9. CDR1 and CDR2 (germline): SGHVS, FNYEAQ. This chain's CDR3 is CASKPGTGGSDTQYF. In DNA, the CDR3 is TGTGCCAGCAAACCCGGGACAGGGGGATCTGATACGCAGTATTTT.

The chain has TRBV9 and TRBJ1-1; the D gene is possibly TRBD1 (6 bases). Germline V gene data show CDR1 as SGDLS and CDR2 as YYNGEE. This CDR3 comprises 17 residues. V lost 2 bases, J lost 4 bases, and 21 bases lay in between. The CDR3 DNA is TGTGCCAGCAGCGTCGGGGTGCAGGGGACGGTGGGCACTGAAGCTTTCTTT. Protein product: CASSVGVQGTVGTEAFF.